The 26 T cell receptor beta chains reported below all come from one sample, sequenced in a study of technical replicates of blood from a handful of donors. Method: immunoSEQ multiplex PCR; TCRdb's copy keeps in-frame clones and lacks some. The sample has around 95,000 clones, roughly 94% seen once. Material for sequencing was T cells isolated from PBMCs. The receptors originated from a human donor in good health.

The rearrangement links TRBV27 to TRBJ2-3; D perhaps matches TRBD1 (6 bases). CDR1 MNHEY and CDR2 SMNVEV come from the germline V gene (reference sequence). The CDR3 loop spans 17 amino acids. Trimming took off 3 bases at V and 2 bases at J, with 18 bases between the two ends. The CDR3 sequence: CASSLWSTGTITDTQYF. As DNA, the CDR3 is TGTGCCAGCAGTTTGTGGTCTACAGGGACGATCACAGATACGCAGTATTTT.

In its sample, this clone was seen once. This chain connects TRBV25-1 to TRBJ2-3, with 9 nucleotides matching TRBD2. Losses at the gene ends were 5 bases for V and 2 bases for J; bases not matched to a gene: 8. Germline values: CDR1 MGHDK, CDR2 SYGVNS. The CDR3 loop spans 16 amino acids. CDR3 protein: CASSRAGGRITDTQYF. CDR3 nucleotides: TGTGCCAGCAGTCGGGCGGGGGGGCGAATCACAGATACGCAGTATTTT.

This clone appeared a single time. The gene calls are TRBV6-5 and TRBJ2-5; TRBD1 might be the D (5 bases). Germline V lookup: CDR1 MNHEY, CDR2 SVGAGI. The V end was cut by 0 bases, the J end by 2 bases, with 13 bases between. This CDR3 is built from 16 residues. Here the CDR3 reads CASSYSNQGKQETQYF. CDR3 sequence (DNA): TGTGCCAGCAGTTACTCCAATCAGGGAAAACAAGAGACCCAGTACTTC.

The genes are TRBV30 and TRBJ1-2; D is unclear. The CDR3 length is 12 residues. Germline V gives CDR1 GTSNPN, CDR2 SVGIG (reference sequence). Trimming removed 5 bases from V and 5 bases from J, with 12 bases in between. The CDR3 protein is CAWLLGGYGYTF. CDR3 in DNA: TGTGCCTGGCTCCTTGGAGGGTATGGCTACACCTTC. The full variable domain, completed using reference TRBV30 and TRBJ1-2, is SQTIHQWPATLVQPVGSPLSLECTVEGTSNPNLYWYRQAAGRGLQLLFYSVGIGQISSEVPQNLSASRPQDRQFILSSKKLLLSDSGFYLCAWLLGGYGYTFGSGTRLTVV.

A single count supports this clone. This chain links TRBV19 with TRBJ1-5; 9 bases match TRBD1. The CDR3 runs 16 residues. Germline loops: CDR1 LNHDA, CDR2 SQIVND (reference sequence). After removal of 5 bases from V and 3 bases from J, the junction contained 8 bases not matched to a gene. Here the CDR3 reads CASSPRGTGINQPQHF. The DNA for the CDR3 is TGTGCCAGTAGTCCCCGAGGGACAGGGATCAATCAGCCCCAGCATTTT.

This clone is a singleton in its sample. V usage is TRBV11-3 and J usage is TRBJ2-1, with TRBD1 identical over 8 bases. CDR1 is SGHNT, CDR2 YENEEA, per germline. V trimming: 4 bases; J trimming: 3 bases; junction bases outside the gene matches: 8. The CDR3 loop spans 16 amino acids. CDR3 region: CASSSPRTGHYNEQFF. The CDR3, as DNA: TGTGCCAGCAGCTCCCCACGGACAGGGCACTACAATGAGCAGTTCTTC.

The V call is TRBV5-5, the J call TRBJ2-7, with D tentatively TRBD2 (6 bases). Germline CDR1 SGHKS, CDR2 YYEKEE (reference sequence). The CDR3 covers 14 residues. V lost 0 bases to trimming and J lost 3 bases, with 10 bases between them. The CDR3 protein is CASSLGLARYEQYF. The CDR3 DNA reads TGTGCCAGCAGCTTGGGCCTAGCGCGCTACGAGCAGTACTTC. Combining the CDR3 with reference TRBV5-5 and TRBJ2-7 gives the whole variable domain DAGVTQSPTHLIKTRGQQVTLRCSPISGHKSVSWYQQVLGQGPQFIFQYYEKEERGRGNFPDRFSARQFPNYSSELNVNALLLGDSALYLCASSLGLARYEQYFGPGTRLTVT.

This clone was detected only once. This sequence joins TRBV19 and TRBJ2-7; TRBD1 might be the D (6 bases). This CDR3 comprises 14 residues. V was shortened by 8 bases and J by 1 base, with 15 bases between the two germline ends. Germline CDR1 reads LNHDA; CDR2 reads SQIVND (reference sequence). Here the CDR3 reads CASRIHRESYEQYF. CDR3 DNA sequence: TGTGCCAGTCGAATCCACAGGGAGTCCTACGAGCAGTACTTC.

The rearrangement uses TRBV10-2 and TRBJ2-5, with 7 bases identical to TRBD2. The CDR3 totals 15 residues. V was clipped by 10 bases and J by 0 bases; unmatched bases: 11. The germline gives CDR1 WSHSY, CDR2 SAAADI. The CDR3 is CATGGGSGYQETQYF. The CDR3 nucleotides read TGCGCCACGGGGGGTGGTAGCGGGTACCAAGAGACCCAGTACTTC.

This clone was observed a single time. This chain joins TRBV6-1 and TRBJ2-7; D possibly corresponds to TRBD1 (5 bases). The germline CDR1 and CDR2 sequences are MNHNS and SASEGT. CDR3 size: 15 residues. The V and J ends lost 6 bases and 1 base respectively, with 16 bases between them. CDR3 in DNA: TGTGCCAGCAGGGCCGGACAAGAAGGATCCTACGAGCAGTACTTC. Residues: CASRAGQEGSYEQYF.

The chain combines TRBV6-5 with TRBJ1-2, with D uncertain. The CDR3 has 12 residues. Germline V gene sequence: CDR1 MNHEY, CDR2 SVGAGI. With 7 bases removed from V and 8 bases from J, the gap between germline ends came to 14 bases. The CDR3 spells CASTGYSNGYTF. The DNA for the CDR3 is TGTGCCAGCACCGGGTACTCGAACGGCTACACCTTC.

The DNA of the CDR3 is TGCGCCAGCAGCCCTAGTACGAGGGCCAATGAGCAGTTCTTC. As protein: CASSPSTRANEQFF. The gene calls are TRBV5-1 and TRBJ2-1; possible D gene TRBD2, 5 bases. The CDR3 covers 14 residues. The V end was cut by 4 bases, the J end by 6 bases, with 14 bases between. Germline V gene data show CDR1 as SGHRS and CDR2 as YFSETQ. Full variable domain (remainder filled in from reference TRBV5-1 and TRBJ2-1): KAGVTQTPRYLIKTRGQQVTLSCSPISGHRSVSWYQQTPGQGLQFLFEYFSETQRNKGNFPGRFSGRQFSNSRSEMNVSTLELGDSALYLCASSPSTRANEQFFGPGTRLTVL.

V is TRBV29-1 and J is TRBJ2-2, with D possibly matching TRBD2 (5 bases). Looked up from germline, CDR1 is SQVTM and CDR2 is ANQGSEA. The CDR3 totals 14 residues. With 7 bases removed from V and 6 bases from J, the gap between germline ends came to 18 bases. Written as DNA, the CDR3 is TGCAGCGCTGGGAGCGGTCGGGGAGCCGGGGAGCTGTTTTTT. Protein product: CSAGSGRGAGELFF.

CDR3 sequence: CASSEGQGNTEAFF. The CDR3 DNA reads TGCGCCAGCAGCGAGGGACAGGGTAACACTGAAGCTTTCTTT. The chain recombines TRBV4-1 with TRBJ1-1; 9 bases fit TRBD1. CDR3 length equals 14 residues. Germline assignment: CDR1 MGHRA and CDR2 YSYEKL. Losses at the gene ends were 5 bases for V and 2 bases for J; bases not matched to a gene: 3.

This rearrangement joins TRBV9 to TRBJ2-5; the match to TRBD2 covers 14 bases. Trimming cost V 2 bases and J 2 bases; bases outside gene matches: 17. The CDR3 spans 21 residues. In germline, CDR1 is SGDLS, CDR2 YYNGEE. This chain's CDR3 is CASSVLPPGTSGRVGQETQYF. The DNA of the CDR3 is TGTGCCAGCAGCGTCCTTCCCCCCGGGACTAGCGGGAGAGTGGGGCAAGAGACCCAGTACTTC.

The rearrangement uses TRBV7-9 and TRBJ2-2; TRBD2 matches 7 bases. Germline assignment: CDR1 SEHNR and CDR2 FQNEAQ (reference sequence). The CDR3 has 18 residues. V trimming: 2 bases; J trimming: 1 base; junction bases outside the gene matches: 10. The CDR3 protein is CASSLLPLGGGNTGELFF. The CDR3 region has the DNA TGTGCCAGCAGCTTACTCCCCCTTGGCGGGGGGAACACCGGGGAGCTGTTTTTT.

V usage is TRBV18 and J usage is TRBJ2-1, with 7 bases aligning to TRBD1. There are 13 residues in the CDR3. Per germline, CDR1 KGHSH and CDR2 LQKENI. V lost 3 bases to trimming and J lost 7 bases; unmatched junction nucleotides: 3. In DNA form, the CDR3 reads TGTGCCAGCTCACCCCGGGACAGAAATGAGCAGTTCTTC. Protein: CASSPRDRNEQFF.

The chain couples TRBV19 to TRBJ1-1; D perhaps matches TRBD1 (5 bases). Germline V gene sequence: CDR1 LNHDA, CDR2 SQIVND (reference sequence). CDR3 length equals 16 residues. V lost 6 bases, J lost 2 bases, and 19 bases lay in between. The CDR3 DNA reads as TGTGCCAGTAGGGAAGGGGCAGGACGGGTCAACACTGAAGCTTTCTTT. Protein sequence: CASREGAGRVNTEAFF. The full variable domain, its missing parts supplied by reference TRBV19 and TRBJ1-1, is DGGITQSPKYLFRKEGQNVTLSCEQNLNHDAMYWYRQDPGQGLRLIYYSQIVNDFQKGDIAEGYSVSREKKESFPLTVTSAQKNPTAFYLCASREGAGRVNTEAFFGQGTRLTVV.

The V and J genes are TRBV4-1 and TRBJ2-7, with a weak D call TRBD2 (5 bases). CDR1 is MGHRA and CDR2 is YSYEKL in the germline V gene. The V gene lost 1 base and the J gene lost 5 bases, with 12 bases spanning the gap. The CDR3 length is 14 residues. The CDR3 DNA follows: TGCGCCAGCAGCCAAGTAGTAGCGAAGCACGAGCAGTACTTC. Translated: CASSQVVAKHEQYF.

Points on this clone: The junction shows a germline mismatch at one end, possibly a read error. The CDR3 here is CASSRIVGIAMAIF. For the CDR3, the DNA is TGTGCCAGTAGTAGAATCGTTGGTATAGCTATGGCTATCTTT. The V gene is TRBV19, the J gene TRBJ1-1; no clear D gene. This CDR3 has 14 amino acids. Germline values: CDR1 LNHDA, CDR2 SQIVND (reference sequence).

The chain joins TRBV29-1 to TRBJ2-1; 7 positions match TRBD2. The CDR3 spans 13 residues. V lost 8 bases, J lost 4 bases, and 8 bases stayed unmatched. Per the germline V gene, CDR1 is SQVTM and CDR2 is ANQGSEA. CDR3 nucleotides: TGCAGCACCAACCCTAGCGGATACAATGAGCAGTTCTTC. Residues: CSTNPSGYNEQFF.

The chain recombines TRBV5-1 with TRBJ1-2, with a possible D match to TRBD1 (6 bases). The CDR3 loop spans 15 amino acids. The germline V gene has CDR1 SGHRS and CDR2 YFSETQ. V lost 3 bases to trimming and J lost 2 bases, with 14 bases between them. CDR3 in DNA: TGCGCCAGCAGCTCGGGAGGGGGTATGAACTATGGCTACACCTTC. Its protein is CASSSGGGMNYGYTF.

The rearrangement uses TRBV19 and TRBJ1-1, with 8 bases fitting TRBD1. Germline V gene lookup returns CDR1 LNHDA and CDR2 SQIVND (reference sequence). V lost 5 bases to trimming and J lost 6 bases; unmatched junction nucleotides: 8. The CDR3 totals 14 residues. The DNA of the CDR3 is TGTGCCAGTAGTCGATCAGGGGGCGTCGCTGAAGCTTTCTTT. It encodes CASSRSGGVAEAFF. Full variable domain (missing parts from reference TRBV19 and TRBJ1-1): DGGITQSPKYLFRKEGQNVTLSCEQNLNHDAMYWYRQDPGQGLRLIYYSQIVNDFQKGDIAEGYSVSREKKESFPLTVTSAQKNPTAFYLCASSRSGGVAEAFFGQGTRLTVV.

V usage is TRBV19 and J usage is TRBJ1-2; D unresolved. This CDR3 comprises 14 residues. V lost 5 bases and J lost 6, with 16 bases in between. CDR1 is LNHDA, CDR2 SQIVND, per germline (reference sequence). As DNA, the CDR3 is TGTGCCAGTAGTTTCCTAGGAGGGAACCATGGCTACACCTTC. Protein sequence: CASSFLGGNHGYTF.

The CDR3, as DNA: TGTGCCAGCAGTTACTCGACCAGGGACACTGAAGCTTTCTTT. Encoded protein: CASSYSTRDTEAFF. The chain recombines TRBV6-6 with TRBJ1-1; D is possibly TRBD1 (5 bases). The CDR3 is 14 residues long. CDR1 is MNHNY, CDR2 SVGAGI, per germline (reference sequence). The V and J ends lost 0 bases and 3 bases respectively, with 8 bases between them.

The V gene is TRBV7-9, the J gene TRBJ1-2; 9 bases align to TRBD1. The germline CDR1 and CDR2 sequences are SEHNR and FQNEAQ (reference sequence). V lost 5 bases, J lost 4 bases, and 11 bases stayed unmatched. The CDR3 extends over 16 amino acids. The CDR3 DNA follows: TGTGCCAGCAGCGTTCGGGGACAGGGAGTAGGCTATGGCTACACCTTC. This codes for CASSVRGQGVGYGYTF.